This TCR beta chain was observed in a study of cytomegalovirus exposure and HLA in healthy donors. Study-level points and caveats: Reports state that TCR beta sequences accurately predicted most subjects' HLA-A and HLA-B alleles. Presence/absence analyses assumed roughly uniform sequencing depth across donors. In a later analysis, compared with equally common non-associated chains, HLA-associated beta chains were more expanded. It was about 150 TCR beta chains that were listed as cytomegalovirus-associated.

The PCR used 60 Vbeta and 13 Jbeta primers. TCRdb's table, derived via immunoSEQ multiplex PCR, lists solely in-frame clones and lacks some. The sample yields some 150,000 clones, over 70% seen once. The CDR3 is 16 amino acids. Per the germline V gene, CDR1 is SSHAT and CDR2 is FNYEAQ (reference sequence). A note on this clone: Its antigen is not known. Mismatch with germline at one junction end may stem from a read error.

J is TRBJ2-2 and V is TRBV7-7; 13 positions match TRBD2. The sequence derives from a female donor in good health and CMV-seronegative. Input material: PBMCs. The CDR3 DNA reads TGTGCTAGCAGCTTAGCCCCGGGACTAGCGGGAGGGGAGCTGTTTTTT. It yields the protein CASSLAPGLAGGELFF.